This T cell receptor (beta chain) comes out of a study of graft-versus-host responses after intestinal transplantation (dated by TCRdb to 2020 to 2022). About the study as a whole: The transplants that recipients received were multivisceral, liver-intestinal, or isolated intestinal. Every recipient was given anti-thymocyte globulin induction, followed by around three years of maintenance tacrolimus and steroids. Graft-versus-host and host-versus-graft alloreactive T cell clones were tracked in the graft, circulation and bone marrow after intestinal transplantation using bulk TCR-beta CDR3 sequencing. Alloreactive clones were identified by sequencing pre-transplant mixed lymphocyte reaction products and comparing them with unstimulated pre-transplant donor and recipient T cells. The cohort enrolled 20 to 30 intestinal transplant recipients, one of whom was a retransplant, and a few patients without pretransplant specimens were excluded. Donor T cell macrochimerism was defined as a peak of at least 4% donor T cells among recipient peripheral blood mononuclear cells. Instead of going to the commercial service, samples from three later patients were sequenced in-house on an Illumina MiSeq and processed with MiXCR. What the research found in general, with its limitations: GvH clones were detected in recipient bone marrow, and some appeared earlier in ileal mucosa or blood, consistent with an intestinal mucosal origin. Early after transplant, peak levels of circulating GvH clones were associated with declines in HvG clones. Conclusions were limited by the relatively low number and heterogeneity of intestinal transplant patients. In the allografts of patients with donor T cell macrochimerism, GvH to HvG T cell clonal ratios were high.

According to the germline V gene (reference sequence), CDR1 reads MNHEY and CDR2 reads SMNVEV. Spanning cysteine to phenylalanine, the CDR3 consists of 14 amino acids. Just CDR3 DNA is preserved here, 42 bases in frame from base 1. Germline trimming: 8 bases from V, 1 base from J; junction bases outside gene matches: 7. Taken with the paper, the label for time point translates to: cells obtained before transplantation from donor or recipient. CD3+CD4+ and CD3+CD8+ populations were FACS-sorted from unstimulated pre-transplant donor and recipient cells taken from spleen or lymph nodes. The library was prepared using the immunoSEQ multiplex PCR assay. In most patients, genomic DNA was isolated using the Qiagen DNeasy Blood and Tissue Kit and sent frozen to Adaptive Biotechnologies for TCR sequencing. For most patients, genomic DNA was subjected to high-throughput TCR-beta CDR3 sequencing by Adaptive Biotechnologies. On the authors' methods: TCR sequencing data were retrieved from Adaptive's ImmunoSEQ software for 15 to 20 patients, whereas three other patients were processed with MiXCR and VDJtools. To correct CD4 versus CD8 sorting errors, any sequence found in both subsets at a frequency ratio below 5:1 was removed. Because the origin of CDR3 nucleotide sequences shared between donor and recipient could not be assigned, those sequences were removed. Alloreactive clones required at least 2-fold expansion over unstimulated cells and minimum CFSE-low frequency of 0.002% (template counts) or 0.001% (read counts). Clones detected in sequenced pre-transplant spleen, lymph node, or MLR CFSE-low populations of the donor or recipient were defined as mappable. The cumulative frequency of alloreactive clones was calculated as a percentage of all sequences, weighted by copy number. TCRdb took this table from immuneACCESS and kept in-frame rearrangements with V and J called. Such tables lack part of the clones; where checked against another copy, unresolved V genes explain under half of the gap, and the rest is unexplained. V, J and clone size are taken as reported in that table, and D and trimming were inferred from the DNA itself. This sample gives some 96,000 clones in total; less than 90% of them show up just once. The top ten constitute over 0.95% of the sample.

Note on this clone: It lacks a known antigen. Nothing much larger sits one base from this clone, and base qualities are not available.

The sample was unstimulated CD4+ T cells sorted from spleen or lymph node cells, taken before transplant. The chain is made from TRBV27 and TRBJ1-2; the central 7 bases match TRBD1. The receptor was derived from a human donor who was the organ donor for an intestinal transplant. The nucleotide sequence is given as TGTGCCAGCGGTAAACAGGGGAATAACTATGGCTACACCTTC. Translation gives CASGKQGNNYGYTF.